The present entry profiles one TCR beta chain with its context. Its antigen target is currently unknown. No much larger clonotype is one base removed from it; base qualities were not supplied. Synthetic TCR analog templates were spiked into each PCR to estimate absolute template abundance from read counts. Using the immunoSEQ assay, TCRbeta CDR3 regions were amplified from genomic DNA with bias-controlled V and J gene primers. Rearranged TCRbeta segments were sequenced at approximately 20X coverage. On the study's bioinformatics: Sequencing errors were corrected by clustering, and CDR3s were annotated against IMGT so that V, D and J genes could be assigned. Out-of-frame and stop-codon sequences were excluded, and only productive TCRbeta rearrangements were used in downstream analyses. To compute clonality, Shannon entropy was normalized by the log of the number of unique productive sequences and then subtracted from one. Fisher's exact test with Benjamini-Hochberg correction, using a cutoff of adjusted p below 0.01, was how clones that differed between time points or between blood and tumor were identified. TCRdb took this table from immuneACCESS and kept in-frame rearrangements with V and J called. Such tables lack part of the clones; where checked against another copy, unresolved V genes explain under half of the gap, and the rest is unexplained. V, J and clone size are taken as reported in that table, and D and trimming were inferred from the DNA itself. The sample table holds 40,000 to 60,000 clones, of which 80% to 90% were seen once. The ten biggest clones cover around 3.1% of the sample.

The time point label of this sample denotes: pretreatment peripheral blood. A total of 25 to 30 patients with locally advanced or metastatic urothelial carcinoma, treated at Memorial Sloan Kettering on a trial protocol, made up the cohort. Peripheral blood mononuclear cells were collected from each patient pretreatment and during treatment, giving between 1 and 8 total time points per patient. The Qiagen DNeasy Blood extraction kit was used to purify genomic DNA from total PBMCs and tumor samples. Collected pretreatment and during treatment, PBMCs were isolated and stored as previously described. The sample belongs to a study of PD-L1 blockade in urothelial cancer listed by TCRdb under 2017. Concerning the study at large: Therapy was started at some point between 2013 and 2015 for all patients, and atezolizumab 1,200 mg was administered intravenously every 3 weeks. An exploratory multi-omic analysis was conducted of the somatic, immune and clinical correlates of response to PD-L1 blockade with atezolizumab in urothelial cancer. Nine patients reached durable clinical benefit, while some 19 patients did not. Blood samples were analyzed at 3 weeks after treatment start (second dose) and at 6 weeks after treatment start. Over 28 patients had pretreatment blood TCR-seq, some 24 had at least one posttreatment blood collection, and some 24 had tumor TCR-seq. Progression-free survival longer than 6 months counted as durable clinical benefit, and TCR features were additionally tested against both progression-free and overall survival. Blood samples gave a median of about 150,000 T cells and 80,000 to 95,000 unique TCRs, with a median clonality of 0.080. In the same patients who had TCR sequencing, pretreatment tumors also underwent whole exome sequencing and RNA sequencing. Patients had an ECOG performance status of 0 or 1 and had received between 0 and 3 prior chemotherapy regimens. About 90% of the 29 patients were males with bladder-origin urothelial cancer, and about 65% of the roughly 30 reported a prior smoking history. Pretreatment tumor samples, along with matched peripheral blood collected serially before and after atezolizumab treatment, underwent TCR sequencing. The investigation overall reported the following: Improved progression-free and overall survival was associated with having pretreatment peripheral blood TCR clonality below the median. Because the sample size was small (n of about 29) and many of the analyses were exploratory, the results are meant to be hypothesis-generating. Among patients with durable benefit, tumor-associated TCR clones showed greater expansion in peripheral blood 3 weeks after treatment started (n ≈ 24, p = 0.022).

The CDR3 runs 16 residues from the cysteine to the phenylalanine. Just CDR3 DNA is preserved here, 48 bases in frame from base 1. Relative to germline, V is 11 bases shorter and J is 3 bases shorter, with 23 bases between their ends. CDR1 and CDR2, looked up from the germline V gene (reference sequence), are LNHDA and SQIVND. This sequence was found in a man in his 70s with urothelial cancer. The sample consisted of PBMCs, taken around atezolizumab (anti-PD-L1) treatment. The rearrangement joined TRBV19 to TRBJ2-1; the D gene is perhaps TRBD1, on 6 matching bases. The DNA sequence is given as TGTGCCGCCAGTAGTATAACAGGGTCGTTCTACAATGAGCAGTTCTTC. Protein translation: CAASSITGSFYNEQFF.